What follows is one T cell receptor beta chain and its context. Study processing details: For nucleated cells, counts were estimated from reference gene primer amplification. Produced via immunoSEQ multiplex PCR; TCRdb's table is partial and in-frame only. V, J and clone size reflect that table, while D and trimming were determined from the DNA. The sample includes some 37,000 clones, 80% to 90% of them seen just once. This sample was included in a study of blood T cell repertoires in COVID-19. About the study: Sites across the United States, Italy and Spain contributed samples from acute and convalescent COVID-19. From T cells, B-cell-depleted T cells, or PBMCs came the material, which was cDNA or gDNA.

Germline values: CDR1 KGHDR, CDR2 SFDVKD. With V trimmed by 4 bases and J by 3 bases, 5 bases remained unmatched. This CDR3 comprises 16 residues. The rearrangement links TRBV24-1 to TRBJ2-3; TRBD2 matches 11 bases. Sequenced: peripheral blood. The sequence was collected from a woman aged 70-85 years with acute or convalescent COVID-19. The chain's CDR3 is CATSESTSGGTDTQYF. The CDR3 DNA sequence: TGTGCCACCAGTGAGTCAACTAGCGGGGGTACAGATACGCAGTATTTT.